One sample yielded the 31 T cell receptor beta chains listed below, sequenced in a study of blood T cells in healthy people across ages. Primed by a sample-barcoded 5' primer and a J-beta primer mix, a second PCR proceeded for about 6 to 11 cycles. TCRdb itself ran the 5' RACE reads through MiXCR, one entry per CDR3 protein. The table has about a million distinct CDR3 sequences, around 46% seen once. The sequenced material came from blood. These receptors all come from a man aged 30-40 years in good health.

CDR3 nucleotides: TGTGCCAGCAGCGGGACACACACTGAAGCTTTCTTT. This codes for CASSGTHTEAFF. This sequence joins TRBV7-9 and TRBJ1-1; a weak D match, TRBD1 (6 bases). The germline gives CDR1 SEHNR, CDR2 FQNEAQ (reference sequence). V shed 5 bases and J shed 3 bases, with 7 bases lying between them. This CDR3 has 12 residues.

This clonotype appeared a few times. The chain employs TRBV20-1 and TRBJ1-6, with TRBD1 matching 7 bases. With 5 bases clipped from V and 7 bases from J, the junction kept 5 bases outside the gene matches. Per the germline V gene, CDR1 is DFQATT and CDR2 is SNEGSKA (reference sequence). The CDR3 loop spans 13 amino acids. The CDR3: CSAPQGGNSPLHF. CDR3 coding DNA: TGCAGTGCTCCTCAGGGGGGCAATTCACCCCTCCACTTT.

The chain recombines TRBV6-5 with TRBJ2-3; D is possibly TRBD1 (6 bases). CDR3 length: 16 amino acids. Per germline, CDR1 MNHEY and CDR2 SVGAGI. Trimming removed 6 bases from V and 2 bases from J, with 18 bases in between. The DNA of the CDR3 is TGTGCCAGCAGCCAATCCAGGGGAGTAAACACAGATACGCAGTATTTT. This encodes CASSQSRGVNTDTQYF.

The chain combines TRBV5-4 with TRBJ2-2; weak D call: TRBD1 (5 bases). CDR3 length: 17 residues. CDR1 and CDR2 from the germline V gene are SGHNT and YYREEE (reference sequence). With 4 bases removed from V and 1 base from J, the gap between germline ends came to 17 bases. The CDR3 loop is CASSQDSSGQNTGELFF. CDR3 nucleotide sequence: TGTGCCAGCAGCCAAGACAGTAGTGGACAGAACACCGGGGAGCTGTTTTTT.

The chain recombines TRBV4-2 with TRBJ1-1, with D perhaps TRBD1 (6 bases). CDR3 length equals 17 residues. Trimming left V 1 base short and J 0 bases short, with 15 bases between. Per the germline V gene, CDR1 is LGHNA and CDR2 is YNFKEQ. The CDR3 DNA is TGTGCCAGCAGCCAAGTGAAGGGGGGTGGGATGAACACTGAAGCTTTCTTT. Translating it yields CASSQVKGGGMNTEAFF.

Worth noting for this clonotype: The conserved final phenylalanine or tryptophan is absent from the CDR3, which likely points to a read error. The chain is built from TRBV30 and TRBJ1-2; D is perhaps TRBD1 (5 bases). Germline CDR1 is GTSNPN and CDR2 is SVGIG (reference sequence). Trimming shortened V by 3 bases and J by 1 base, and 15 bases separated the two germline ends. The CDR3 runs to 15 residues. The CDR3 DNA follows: TGTGCCTGGAGGGCCACAGGTTACTATAACTATGGCTACACCTTA. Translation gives CAWRATGYYNYGYTL.

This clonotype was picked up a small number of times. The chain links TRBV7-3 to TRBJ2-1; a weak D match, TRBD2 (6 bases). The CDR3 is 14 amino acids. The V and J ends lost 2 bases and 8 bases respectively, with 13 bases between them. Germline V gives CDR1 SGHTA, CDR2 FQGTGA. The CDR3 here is CASSLLAVGDEQFF. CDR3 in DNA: TGTGCCAGCAGCTTATTAGCGGTGGGGGATGAGCAGTTCTTC.

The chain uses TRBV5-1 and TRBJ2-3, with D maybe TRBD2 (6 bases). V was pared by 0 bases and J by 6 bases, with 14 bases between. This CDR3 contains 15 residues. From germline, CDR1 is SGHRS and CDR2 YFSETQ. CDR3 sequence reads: CASSLDGGGSDTQYF. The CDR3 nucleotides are TGCGCCAGCAGCTTGGACGGGGGAGGCTCGGATACGCAGTATTTT.

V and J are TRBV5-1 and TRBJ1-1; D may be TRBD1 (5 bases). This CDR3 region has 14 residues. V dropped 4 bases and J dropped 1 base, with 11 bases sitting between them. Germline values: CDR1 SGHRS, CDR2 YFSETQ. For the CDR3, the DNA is TGCGCCAGCAGCGTACGACAGCAGAACACTGAAGCTTTCTTT. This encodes CASSVRQQNTEAFF. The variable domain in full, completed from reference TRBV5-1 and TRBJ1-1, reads KAGVTQTPRYLIKTRGQQVTLSCSPISGHRSVSWYQQTPGQGLQFLFEYFSETQRNKGNFPGRFSGRQFSNSRSEMNVSTLELGDSALYLCASSVRQQNTEAFFGQGTRLTVV.

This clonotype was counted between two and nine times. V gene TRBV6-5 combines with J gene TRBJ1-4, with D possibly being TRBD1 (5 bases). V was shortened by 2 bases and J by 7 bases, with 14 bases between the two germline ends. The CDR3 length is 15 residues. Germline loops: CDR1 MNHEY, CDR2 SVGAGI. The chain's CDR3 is CASSYIDAGSEKLFF. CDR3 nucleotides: TGTGCCAGCAGTTACATCGACGCAGGGAGTGAAAAACTGTTTTTT.

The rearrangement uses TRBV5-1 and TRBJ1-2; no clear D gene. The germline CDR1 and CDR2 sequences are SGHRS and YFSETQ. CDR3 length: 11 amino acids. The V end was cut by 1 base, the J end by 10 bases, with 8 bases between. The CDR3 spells CASSLNNDYTF. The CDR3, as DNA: TGCGCCAGCAGCTTGAATAATGACTACACCTTC.

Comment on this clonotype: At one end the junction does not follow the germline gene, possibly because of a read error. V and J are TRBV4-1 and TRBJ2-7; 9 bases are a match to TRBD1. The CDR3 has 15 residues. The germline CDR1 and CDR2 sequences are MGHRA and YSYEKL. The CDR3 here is CAGSPGTGPNYEQYF. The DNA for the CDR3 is TGCGCCGGCAGCCCGGGGACAGGGCCAAATTACGAGCAGTACTTC.

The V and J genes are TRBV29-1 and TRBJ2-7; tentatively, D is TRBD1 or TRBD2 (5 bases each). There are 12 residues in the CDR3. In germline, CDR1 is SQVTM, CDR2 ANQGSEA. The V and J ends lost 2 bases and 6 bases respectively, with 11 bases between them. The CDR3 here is CSVERGEGEQYF. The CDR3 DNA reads TGCAGCGTTGAAAGGGGCGAGGGCGAGCAGTACTTC.

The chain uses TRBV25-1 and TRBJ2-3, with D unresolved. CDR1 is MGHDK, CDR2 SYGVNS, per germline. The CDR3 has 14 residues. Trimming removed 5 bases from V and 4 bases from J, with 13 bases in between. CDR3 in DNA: TGTGCCAGCAGTTCTCCGGGTGTGGCAGATACGCAGTATTTT. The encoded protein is CASSSPGVADTQYF.

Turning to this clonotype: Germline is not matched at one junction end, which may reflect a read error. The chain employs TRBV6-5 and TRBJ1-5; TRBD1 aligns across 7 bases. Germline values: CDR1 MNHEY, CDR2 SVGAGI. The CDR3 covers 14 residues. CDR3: CAGSLQGSGQPQHF. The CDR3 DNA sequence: TGTGCCGGCAGTTTACAGGGGTCGGGGCAGCCCCAGCATTTT.

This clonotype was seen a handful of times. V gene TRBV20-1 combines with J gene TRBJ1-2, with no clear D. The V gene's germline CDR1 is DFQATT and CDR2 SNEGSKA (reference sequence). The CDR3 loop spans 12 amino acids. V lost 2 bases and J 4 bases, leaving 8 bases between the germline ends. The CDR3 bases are TGCAGTGCTAGACACGGATCCTATGGCTACACCTTC. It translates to CSARHGSYGYTF.

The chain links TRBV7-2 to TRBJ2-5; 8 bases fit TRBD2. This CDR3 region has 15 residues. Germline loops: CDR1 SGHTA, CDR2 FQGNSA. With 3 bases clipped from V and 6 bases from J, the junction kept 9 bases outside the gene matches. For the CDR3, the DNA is TGTACCAGCAGCTTGCGGGGGGCGGGTTTTAAGACCCAGTACTTC. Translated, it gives CTSSLRGAGFKTQYF. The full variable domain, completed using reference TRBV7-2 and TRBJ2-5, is GAGVSQSPSNKVTEKGKDVELRCDPISGHTALYWYRQSLGQGLEFLIYFQGNSAPDKSGLPSDRFSAERTGGSVSTLTIQRTQQEDSAVYLCTSSLRGAGFKTQYFGPGTRLLVL.

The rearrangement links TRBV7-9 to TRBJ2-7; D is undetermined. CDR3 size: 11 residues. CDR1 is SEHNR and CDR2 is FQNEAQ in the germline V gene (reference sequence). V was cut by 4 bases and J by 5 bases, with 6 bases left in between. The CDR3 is CASSWEDEQYF. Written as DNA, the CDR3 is TGTGCCAGCAGCTGGGAAGACGAGCAGTACTTC. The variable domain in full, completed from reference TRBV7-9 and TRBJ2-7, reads DTGVSQNPRHKITKRGQNVTFRCDPISEHNRLYWYRQTLGQGPEFLTYFQNEAQLEKSRLLSDRFSAERPKGSFSTLEIQRTEQGDSAMYLCASSWEDEQYFGPGTRLTVT.

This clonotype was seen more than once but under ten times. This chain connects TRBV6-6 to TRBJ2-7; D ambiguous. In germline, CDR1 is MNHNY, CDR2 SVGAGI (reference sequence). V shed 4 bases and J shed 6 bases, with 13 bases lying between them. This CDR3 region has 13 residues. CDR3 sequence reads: CASSSLEEAEQYF. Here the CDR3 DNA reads TGTGCCAGCAGTTCCCTAGAGGAAGCCGAGCAGTACTTC.

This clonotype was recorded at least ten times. In DNA, the CDR3 is TGCGCCAGCAGCCAAGACCCCCGGGCGGGGGGATCCAATGAGCAGTTCTTC. It is translated as CASSQDPRAGGSNEQFF. The genes are TRBV4-3 and TRBJ2-1, with 8 nucleotides matching TRBD2. The CDR3 is 17 amino acids. Germline assignment: CDR1 LGHNA and CDR2 YSLEER. Trimming cost V 0 bases and J 6 bases; bases outside gene matches: 10.

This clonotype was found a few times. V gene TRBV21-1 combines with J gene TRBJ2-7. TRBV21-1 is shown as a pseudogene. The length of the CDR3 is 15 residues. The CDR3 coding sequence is TGTGCCAGCAGCCAACAATCCTCTAGAGCCTACGAGCAGTACTTC. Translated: CASSQQSSRAYEQYF.

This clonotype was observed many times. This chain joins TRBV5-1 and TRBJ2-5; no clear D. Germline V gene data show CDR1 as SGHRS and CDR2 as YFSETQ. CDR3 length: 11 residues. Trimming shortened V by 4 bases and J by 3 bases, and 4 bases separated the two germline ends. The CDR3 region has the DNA TGCGCCAGCAGCCAAAAAGAGACCCAGTACTTC. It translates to CASSQKETQYF.

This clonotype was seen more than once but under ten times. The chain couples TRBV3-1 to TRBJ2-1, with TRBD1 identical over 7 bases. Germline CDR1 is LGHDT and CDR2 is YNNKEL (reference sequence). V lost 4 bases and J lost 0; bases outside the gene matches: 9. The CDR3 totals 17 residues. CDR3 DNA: TGTGCCAGCAGCCCAACAGGGGTCCATAGCTCCTACAATGAGCAGTTCTTC. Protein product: CASSPTGVHSSYNEQFF.

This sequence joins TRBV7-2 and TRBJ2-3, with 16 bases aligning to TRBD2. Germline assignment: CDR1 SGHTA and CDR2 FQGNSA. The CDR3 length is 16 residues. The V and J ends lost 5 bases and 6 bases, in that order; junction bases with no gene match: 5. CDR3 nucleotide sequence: TGTGCCAGCAGCCCAGGGACTAGCGGGGGGGTGGATACGCAGTATTTT. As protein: CASSPGTSGGVDTQYF.

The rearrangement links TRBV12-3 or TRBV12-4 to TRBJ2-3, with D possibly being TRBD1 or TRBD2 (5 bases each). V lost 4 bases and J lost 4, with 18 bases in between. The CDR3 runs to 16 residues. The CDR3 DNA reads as TGTGCCAGCAGTTCCTCATTCAGAGGGGTCCCAGATACGCAGTATTTT. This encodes CASSSSFRGVPDTQYF.

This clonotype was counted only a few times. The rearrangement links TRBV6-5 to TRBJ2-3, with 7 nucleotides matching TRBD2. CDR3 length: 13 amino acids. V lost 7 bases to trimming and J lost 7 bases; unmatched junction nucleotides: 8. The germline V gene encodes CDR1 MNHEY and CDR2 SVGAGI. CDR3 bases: TGTGCCAGCACCGACAGACTAGCCCATACGCAGTATTTT. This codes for CASTDRLAHTQYF.

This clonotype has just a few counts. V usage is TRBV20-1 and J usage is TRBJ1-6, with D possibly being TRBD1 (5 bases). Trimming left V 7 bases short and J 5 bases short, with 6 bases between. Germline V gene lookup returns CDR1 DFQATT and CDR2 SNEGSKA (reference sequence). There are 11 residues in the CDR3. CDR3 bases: TGCAGTGGGGGGAATAATTCACCCCTCCACTTT. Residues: CSGGNNSPLHF.

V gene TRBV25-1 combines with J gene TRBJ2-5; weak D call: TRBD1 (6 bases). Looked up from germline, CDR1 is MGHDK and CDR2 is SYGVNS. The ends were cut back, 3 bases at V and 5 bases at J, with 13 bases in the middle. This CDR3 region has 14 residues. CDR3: CASSEFGQGETQYF. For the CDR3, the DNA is TGTGCCAGCAGTGAGTTCGGGCAGGGGGAGACCCAGTACTTC.

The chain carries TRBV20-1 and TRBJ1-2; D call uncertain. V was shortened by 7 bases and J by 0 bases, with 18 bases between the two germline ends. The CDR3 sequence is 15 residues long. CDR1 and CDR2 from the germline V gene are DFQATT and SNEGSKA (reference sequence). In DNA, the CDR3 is TGCAGTGTTCCGGGAACTCACTCTCCTAACTATGGCTACACCTTC. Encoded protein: CSVPGTHSPNYGYTF.

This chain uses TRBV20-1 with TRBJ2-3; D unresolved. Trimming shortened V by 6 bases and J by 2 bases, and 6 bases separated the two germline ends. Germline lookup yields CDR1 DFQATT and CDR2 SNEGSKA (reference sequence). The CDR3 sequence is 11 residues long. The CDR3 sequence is CSAPSTDTQYF. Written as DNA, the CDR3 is TGCAGTGCCCCCTCCACAGATACGCAGTATTTT.

The CDR3 DNA reads as TGTGCCAGCAGTTACAGAACGGCGGGGGGTGAGCAGTTCTTC. It encodes CASSYRTAGGEQFF. The V call is TRBV6-5, the J call TRBJ2-1; 8 bases fit TRBD2. The V and J ends lost 2 bases and 9 bases, in that order; junction bases with no gene match: 6. The CDR3 has 14 amino acids. Germline V gives CDR1 MNHEY, CDR2 SVGAGI.